These 5 T cell receptor beta chains were all obtained from the same sample, sequenced in a study of cytomegalovirus exposure and HLA in healthy donors. The PCR contained 60 Vbeta and 13 Jbeta primers. Generated by immunoSEQ multiplex PCR, the TCRdb table keeps only in-frame clones and is missing some. Recorded for this sample: 100,000 or so clones. Sequenced: PBMCs. The receptors were sampled from a man between 45 and 60 years old in good health and CMV-seronegative.

J is TRBJ2-5 and V is TRBV5-4; 7 bases align to TRBD2. CDR3 size: 13 residues. The germline V gene encodes CDR1 SGHNT and CDR2 YYREEE (reference sequence). The J segment lost 1 base and the V segment lost 10 bases, leaving 7 bases of the junction unmatched. CDR3 sequence: CAVRGVSQETQYF. Written as DNA, the CDR3 is TGTGCCGTACGGGGGGTCTCCCAAGAGACCCAGTACTTC.

This rearrangement joins TRBV6-5 to TRBJ2-7; no reliable D call. Deletions cut 0 bases from V and 1 base from J, with 10 bases between. This CDR3 contains 15 residues. The germline CDR1 and CDR2 sequences are MNHEY and SVGAGI. This CDR3 is CASSYSVVGSYEQYF. The CDR3 bases are TGTGCCAGCAGTTACTCGGTAGTCGGGTCCTACGAGCAGTACTTC.

This chain connects TRBV7-2 to TRBJ1-4; no clear D. The V end was cut by 3 bases, the J end by 5 bases, with 10 bases between. Germline V gene data show CDR1 as SGHTA and CDR2 as FQGNSA. This CDR3 is 14 amino acids long. The CDR3 protein is CASSLSWANEKLFF. CDR3 coding DNA: TGTGCCAGCAGCTTGAGTTGGGCAAATGAAAAACTGTTTTTT. Variable domain in full (rest from reference TRBV7-2 and TRBJ1-4): GAGVSQSPSNKVTEKGKDVELRCDPISGHTALYWYRQSLGQGLEFLIYFQGNSAPDKSGLPSDRFSAERTGGSVSTLTIQRTQQEDSAVYLCASSLSWANEKLFFGSGTQLSVL.

The chain carries TRBV7-2 and TRBJ2-7; 13 nucleotides align to TRBD2. CDR3 length: 17 residues. With 2 bases clipped from V and 1 base from J, the junction kept 5 bases outside the gene matches. CDR1 is SGHTA, CDR2 FQGNSA, per germline. The CDR3 loop reads CASSLRTSGRESYEQYF. CDR3 DNA sequence: TGTGCCAGCAGCTTAAGGACTAGCGGGAGAGAATCCTACGAGCAGTACTTC.

CDR3 in amino acids: CASRRTGAETQYF. Here the CDR3 DNA reads TGTGCCAGCAGGAGGACAGGGGCCGAGACCCAGTACTTC. V gene TRBV6-5 combines with J gene TRBJ2-5; 9 bases line up with TRBD1. Germline values: CDR1 MNHEY, CDR2 SVGAGI. The CDR3 has 13 amino acids. Unmatched junction bases numbered 4, after V lost 6 bases and J lost 5 bases.